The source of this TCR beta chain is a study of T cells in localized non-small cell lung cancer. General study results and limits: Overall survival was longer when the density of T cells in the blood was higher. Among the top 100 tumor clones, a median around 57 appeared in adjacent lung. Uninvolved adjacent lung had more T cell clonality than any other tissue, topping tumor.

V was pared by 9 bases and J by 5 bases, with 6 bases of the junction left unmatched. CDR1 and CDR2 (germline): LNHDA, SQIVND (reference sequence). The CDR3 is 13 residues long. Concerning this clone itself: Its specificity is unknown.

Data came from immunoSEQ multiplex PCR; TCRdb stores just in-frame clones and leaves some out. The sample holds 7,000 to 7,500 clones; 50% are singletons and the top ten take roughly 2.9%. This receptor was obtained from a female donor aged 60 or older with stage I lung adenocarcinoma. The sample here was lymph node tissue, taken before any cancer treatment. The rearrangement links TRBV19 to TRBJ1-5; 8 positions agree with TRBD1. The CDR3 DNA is TGTGCCAGCTCAGGGGGCTCTTATCAGCCCCAGCATTTT. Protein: CASSGGSYQPQHF.